The 19 T cell receptor beta chains listed next were all sequenced from one sample in a study of cytomegalovirus exposure and HLA in healthy donors. It was with 60 Vbeta and 13 Jbeta primers that the PCR ran. TCRdb's table, derived via immunoSEQ multiplex PCR, lists solely in-frame clones and lacks some. Its table records over 100,000 clones. The sequencing sample was made of PBMCs. The receptors originated from a middle-aged woman in good health and CMV-seropositive.

This clone is identified as medium-sized (0.01 to 0.1%) from frequency. The chain employs TRBV6-4 and TRBJ2-1; the match to TRBD1 covers 12 bases. V shed 0 bases, J shed 5 bases, and the junction held 2 bases outside the gene matches. Germline lookup yields CDR1 MRHNA and CDR2 SNTAGT. This CDR3 region has 16 residues. The CDR3 here is CASSDSGTGGHNEQFF. For the CDR3, the DNA is TGTGCCAGCAGTGACTCCGGGACAGGGGGCCACAATGAGCAGTTCTTC.

The chain joins TRBV11-2 to TRBJ1-1, with 9 bases fitting TRBD1. The V gene's germline CDR1 is SGHAT and CDR2 FQNNGV. V lost 0 bases, J lost 5 bases, and 4 bases stayed unmatched. This CDR3 spans 15 amino acids. The CDR3 loop is CASSLEQGASTEAFF. In nucleotides, the CDR3 is TGTGCCAGCAGCTTAGAACAGGGGGCGAGTACTGAAGCTTTCTTT.

The chain is built from TRBV5-1 and TRBJ2-7, with 8 bases that match TRBD1. V shed 0 bases, J shed 3 bases, and the junction held 5 bases outside the gene matches. The CDR3 is 15 residues long. The germline gives CDR1 SGHRS, CDR2 YFSETQ. CDR3 region: CASSLAEGTGYEQYF. CDR3 nucleotides: TGCGCCAGCAGCTTGGCTGAAGGGACAGGCTACGAGCAGTACTTC.

As DNA, the CDR3 is TGTGCCAGCAGTCCCGTGGGGCCTACAGCTGAAGCTTTCTTT. It specifies CASSPVGPTAEAFF. This chain connects TRBV28 to TRBJ1-1; a weak D match, TRBD1 (5 bases). The CDR3 has 14 residues. Trimming pared 5 bases from V and 6 bases from J, leaving 16 bases between. Germline values: CDR1 MDHEN, CDR2 SYDVKM.

This chain joins TRBV2 and TRBJ2-5; 7 bases are a match to TRBD2. The CDR3 covers 14 residues. Germline lookup yields CDR1 SNHLY and CDR2 FYNNEI. The V segment lost 7 bases and the J segment 4 bases; nucleotides outside the gene matches: 9. CDR3 DNA: TGTGCCAGCAACGAGGGAGGGCTAGGAGAGACCCAGTACTTC. Its translation: CASNEGGLGETQYF.

The rearrangement joins TRBV6-1 to TRBJ2-7; TRBD1 matches 9 bases. Trimming at V came to 9 bases and at J to 3 bases, leaving 3 bases not matched to a gene. Germline values: CDR1 MNHNS, CDR2 SASEGT. The CDR3 is made up of 12 amino acids. The chain's CDR3 is CASWDRDYEQYF. CDR3 nucleotide sequence: TGTGCCAGTTGGGACAGGGACTACGAGCAGTACTTC.

The CDR3 spells CASSRSITSYTGELFF. The CDR3 bases are TGTGCCAGCAGTCGGTCTATCACTTCATACACCGGGGAGCTGTTTTTT. The chain couples TRBV28 to TRBJ2-2; D remains ambiguous. This CDR3 contains 16 residues. Between the trimmed V and J ends, which lost 5 bases and 3 bases, there was a span of 16 bases. Germline V gives CDR1 MDHEN, CDR2 SYDVKM. Filled out from reference TRBV28 and TRBJ2-2, the complete variable domain reads DVKVTQSSRYLVKRTGEKVFLECVQDMDHENMFWYRQDPGLGLRLIYFSYDVKMKEKGDIPEGYSVSREKKERFSLILESASTNQTSMYLCASSRSITSYTGELFFGEGSRLTVL.

The chain is built from TRBV2 and TRBJ2-7; the D gene is possibly TRBD2 (5 bases). The germline gives CDR1 SNHLY, CDR2 FYNNEI. Trimming stripped 7 bases from V and 3 bases from J, with 13 bases between. This CDR3 has 13 residues. CDR3 region: CASKRTGNYEQYF. DNA of the CDR3: TGTGCCAGCAAAAGGACGGGGAACTACGAGCAGTACTTC.

CDR3 loop: CARSLLGTGLSGANVLTF. As DNA, the CDR3 is TGTGCCAGAAGCTTGTTAGGGACAGGGCTCTCTGGGGCCAACGTCCTGACTTTC. The chain has TRBV5-3 and TRBJ2-6; 9 positions agree with TRBD1. TRBV5-3 is labeled an ORF, and its function is uncertain. This CDR3 comprises 18 residues. Germline trimming cut 1 base from V and 0 bases from J; bases unmatched to any gene: 5.

The J gene is TRBJ2-3, the V gene TRBV6-5; D call uncertain. The CDR3 is 14 amino acids. The germline V and J ends were trimmed by 4 bases and 4 bases, with 12 bases remaining between them. Germline CDR1 reads MNHEY; CDR2 reads SVGAGI. DNA for the CDR3: TGTGCCAGCAGTTCTTCATACAGTTCAGATACGCAGTATTTT. Translating gives CASSSSYSSDTQYF.

V and J are TRBV30 and TRBJ1-5; a weak D match, TRBD1 (6 bases). CDR3 length equals 13 residues. The V and J ends lost 2 bases and 4 bases respectively, with 9 bases between them. CDR1 and CDR2 from the germline V gene are GTSNPN and SVGIG (reference sequence). CDR3 amino acids: CAWSFGQNQPQHF. The CDR3 nucleotides are TGTGCCTGGAGTTTCGGACAGAATCAGCCCCAGCATTTT.

Here the CDR3 DNA reads TGCAGCGTCGGGGACTCCGTCACTGAGCAGTTCTTC. Protein product: CSVGDSVTEQFF. V gene TRBV29-1 combines with J gene TRBJ2-1; D perhaps matches TRBD2 (6 bases). The germline V gene encodes CDR1 SQVTM and CDR2 ANQGSEA. This CDR3 is built from 12 residues. V lost 6 bases to trimming and J lost 9 bases, with 15 bases between them.

The chain uses TRBV7-9 and TRBJ1-4; D gene uncertain. Germline CDR1 is SEHNR and CDR2 is FQNEAQ (reference sequence). This CDR3 has 14 residues. Trimming shortened V by 4 bases and J by 1 base, and 7 bases separated the two germline ends. CDR3 DNA: TGTGCCAGCAGCTCCGGGTTAACTAATGAAAAACTGTTTTTT. Translated: CASSSGLTNEKLFF.

The chain has TRBV6-6 and TRBJ2-1; TRBD2 matches 9 bases. V shed 5 bases, J shed 4 bases, and the junction held 6 bases outside the gene matches. The CDR3 sequence is 15 residues long. Germline lookup yields CDR1 MNHNY and CDR2 SVGAGI (reference sequence). The CDR3 nucleotides are TGTGCCAGCAGTCCCCGGACTAGCGCTTACAATGAGCAGTTCTTC. It yields the protein CASSPRTSAYNEQFF.

The chain carries TRBV10-1 and TRBJ2-7; 14 bases are a match to TRBD2. Germline V gives CDR1 WNHNN, CDR2 SYGVQD (reference sequence). The CDR3 length is 15 residues. Trimming removed 10 bases from V and 1 base from J; junction bases left unmatched: 6. Written as DNA, the CDR3 is TGCGCCAACGGGACTAGCGGGAGTTGGTCCTACGAGCAGTACTTC. It encodes CANGTSGSWSYEQYF.

This chain joins TRBV13 and TRBJ2-1; 16 nucleotides align to TRBD2. Germline assignment: CDR1 PRHDT and CDR2 FYEKMQ (reference sequence). This CDR3 is 18 amino acids long. Trimming removed 3 bases from V and 0 bases from J; junction bases left unmatched: 2. In DNA form, the CDR3 reads TGTGCCAGCAGCTTGGGACTAGCGGGAGGGACCTCCTACAATGAGCAGTTCTTC. Protein product: CASSLGLAGGTSYNEQFF.

The rearrangement links TRBV5-4 to TRBJ2-2; D may be TRBD1 (7 bases). This CDR3 has 16 residues. CDR1 SGHNT and CDR2 YYREEE come from the germline V gene (reference sequence). V lost 4 bases, J lost 1 base, and 14 bases lay in between. CDR3 region: CASSPGAGGNTGELFF. CDR3 bases: TGTGCCAGCAGCCCGGGAGCAGGGGGGAACACCGGGGAGCTGTTTTTT.

The J gene is TRBJ2-5, the V gene TRBV15; TRBD2 matches at 9 bases. V gave up 0 bases and J gave up 3 bases; unmatched junction bases: 5. From germline, CDR1 is LNHNV and CDR2 YYDKDF (reference sequence). The CDR3 totals 16 residues. CDR3: CATSRDYGLAKETQYF. The DNA for the CDR3 is TGTGCCACCAGCAGAGACTACGGACTAGCGAAAGAGACCCAGTACTTC.

The chain is built from TRBV28 and TRBJ1-1; D possibly corresponds to TRBD1 (5 bases). V lost 2 bases and J lost 6, with 10 bases in between. The CDR3 is made up of 13 amino acids. CDR1 is MDHEN and CDR2 is SYDVKM in the germline V gene. The CDR3 DNA is TGTGCCAGCAGTTTAAGGGGTGGGTCTGAAGCTTTCTTT. This codes for CASSLRGGSEAFF.